This T cell receptor beta chain stems from a study of blood T cell repertoires in COVID-19. Study details: From the United States, Italy and Spain came samples of acute and convalescent COVID-19.

Sequenced by immunoSEQ multiplex PCR; TCRdb stores in-frame clones only, minus some. Here the sample spans around 250,000 clones, 80% to 90% being singletons. The receptor was derived from a woman in her 70s with COVID-19, enrolled during active disease. Sequencing input: peripheral blood.

The CDR3 bases are TGTGCCATCACCGCTAGACAGTCTGGCAATCAGCCCCAGCATTTT. It yields the protein CAITARQSGNQPQHF. This chain uses TRBV10-3 with TRBJ1-5; tentative D call: TRBD1 (5 bases). CDR1 ENHRY and CDR2 SYGVKD come from the germline V gene. V lost 7 bases and J lost 2, with 15 bases in between. The CDR3 contains 15 residues.